This T cell receptor beta chain is drawn from a study of post-analysis software for immune sequencing data. Study observations and caveats: Strong co-clustering by F measure was seen for same-batch samples. Included in a set of roughly five TRBV segments more frequent in patients than controls were TRBV5-6, TRBV5-1 and TRBV20-1.

Unique molecular identifiers featured in each of the TCR beta cDNA libraries. One entry per CDR3 protein results from TCRdb running MiXCR on the PCR reads. The sample has hundreds of thousands of distinct CDR3 sequences, around 40% seen once. This clonotype has a handful of counts. Its matching antigen is unknown. Trimming took 4 bases from V and 4 from J, leaving 12 bases between them. Germline V gives CDR1 MRHNA, CDR2 SNTAGT. This CDR3 region has 14 residues. V gene TRBV6-4 combines with J gene TRBJ2-3, with D perhaps being TRBD1 or TRBD2 (6 bases each). The sequence was collected from a girl between 10 and 17 years old with multiple sclerosis. Input material: blood. Here the CDR3 reads CASSGYRDSDTQYF. The CDR3 region has the DNA TGTGCCAGCAGTGGCTACAGGGACTCAGATACGCAGTATTTT.